This TCR beta chain was identified in a study of blood T cells in healthy people across ages. Isolating PBMCs gave at least 7 million of these cells per sample. Per sample, extraction of total RNA gave at least 6 micrograms in every case. It was with a sample-barcoded 5' primer and a J-beta primer mix that a second PCR of roughly 7 to 12 cycles was run. Samples each returned at least 2.5 million CDR3-containing paired-end reads. TCRdb re-called the 5' RACE reads through MiXCR, storing one row per CDR3 protein. The sample has around 800,000 distinct CDR3 sequences, 40% to 50% seen once. This CDR3 spans 16 amino acids. Germline assignment: CDR1 LNHNV and CDR2 YYDKDF (reference sequence). V dropped 0 bases and J dropped 3 bases, with 12 bases sitting between them.

The source is a man between 60 and 75 years old in good health. V is TRBV15 and J is TRBJ2-1; tentative D call: TRBD2 (6 bases). Sample: blood. The CDR3 loop reads CATSRDGGTVYNEQFF. In nucleotides, the CDR3 is TGTGCCACCAGCAGAGATGGGGGGACTGTCTACAATGAGCAGTTCTTC.